These 20 T cell receptor beta chains share one sample of origin, sequenced in a study of patients and donors after allogeneic stem cell transplantation. From the RT-PCR reads, TCRdb called clonotypes with MiXCR, one entry per CDR3 protein. The data contain about 410,000 distinct CDR3 sequences, approximately 16% of them seen just once; the ten biggest clones take up less than 8%. Sequencing was performed on blood, either unsorted or a sorted T cell fraction (not recorded which). These receptors were collected from a human donor who was either an allogeneic HSCT recipient or a stem cell or donor lymphocyte infusion donor (not recorded which). It is not recorded whose cells these are; they may come from a transplant donor.

The rearrangement joins TRBV7-3 to TRBJ1-4; no firm D call. Germline V lookup: CDR1 SGHTA, CDR2 FQGTGA. The V end lost 3 bases, the J end lost 8 bases, and 10 bases lay between the germline ends. The CDR3 is 13 amino acids. The CDR3 here is CASSFGLGEKLFF. The CDR3 nucleotides are TGTGCCAGCAGCTTCGGACTCGGGGAAAAACTGTTTTTT.

This clonotype was observed at least ten times. The chain uses TRBV19 and TRBJ2-1; no clear D. The V gene's germline CDR1 is LNHDA and CDR2 SQIVND (reference sequence). V lost 7 bases to trimming and J lost 4 bases, with 11 bases between them. CDR3 length: 13 amino acids. The CDR3 reads CASTLPPYNEQFF. Here the CDR3 DNA reads TGTGCCAGTACGCTCCCGCCGTACAATGAGCAGTTCTTC.

This clonotype was picked up a small number of times. The V call is TRBV7-9, the J call TRBJ1-4; 9 bases fit TRBD1. The germline V gene encodes CDR1 SEHNR and CDR2 FQNEAQ (reference sequence). After removal of 2 bases from V and 8 bases from J, the junction contained 6 bases not matched to a gene. The CDR3 is 15 residues long. The CDR3: CASSLHRDRAEKLFF. In DNA, the CDR3 is TGTGCCAGCAGCTTACACCGGGACAGGGCGGAAAAACTGTTTTTT.

This clonotype was seen a few times. The chain has TRBV18 and TRBJ1-6, with D unresolved. The CDR3 runs to 12 residues. The germline V and J ends were trimmed by 3 bases and 4 bases, with 1 base remaining between them. The germline V gene has CDR1 KGHSH and CDR2 LQKENI. As DNA, the CDR3 is TGTGCCAGCTCACCGTATAATTCACCCCTCCACTTT. Residues: CASSPYNSPLHF.

This clonotype has at least ten counts. This chain connects TRBV6-5 to TRBJ2-6, with 9 bases aligning to TRBD1. V shed 1 base, J shed 4 bases, and the junction held 11 bases outside the gene matches. In germline, CDR1 is MNHEY, CDR2 SVGAGI. This CDR3 has 19 amino acids. CDR3 sequence reads: CASSYFSGQGLAGANVLTF. The CDR3 bases are TGTGCCAGCAGTTACTTTTCGGGACAGGGCTTAGCGGGGGCCAACGTCCTGACTTTC.

This clonotype has only a few counts. The chain uses TRBV7-6 and TRBJ2-1; TRBD2 is a possible D gene (5 bases). Germline CDR1 reads SGHVS; CDR2 reads FNYEAQ. Trimming stripped 2 bases from V and 7 bases from J, with 18 bases between. The CDR3 sequence is 16 residues long. The CDR3 nucleotides are TGTGCCAGCAGCTTAACTTCTGGCCCCCCGGGGAATGAGCAGTTCTTC. Amino acid sequence: CASSLTSGPPGNEQFF. Drawing the rest from reference TRBV7-6 and TRBJ2-1, the complete variable domain is GAGVSQSPRYKVTKRGQDVALRCDPISGHVSLYWYRQALGQGPEFLTYFNYEAQQDKSGLPNDRFSAERPEGSISTLTIQRTEQRDSAMYRCASSLTSGPPGNEQFFGPGTRLTVL.

The chain is built from TRBV15 and TRBJ1-5; D gene unclear. Germline CDR1 is LNHNV and CDR2 is YYDKDF (reference sequence). The CDR3 is made up of 14 amino acids. With 4 bases removed from V and 1 base from J, the gap between germline ends came to 8 bases. The CDR3 here is CATSIGDSNQPQHF. In DNA form, the CDR3 reads TGTGCCACCAGCATAGGCGACAGCAATCAGCCCCAGCATTTT. The full variable domain, with the rest looked up from reference TRBV15 and TRBJ1-5, is DAMVIQNPRYQVTQFGKPVTLSCSQTLNHNVMYWYQQKSSQAPKLLFHYYDKDFNNEADTPDNFQSRRPNTSFCFLDIRSPGLGDTAMYLCATSIGDSNQPQHFGDGTRLSIL.

This clonotype appeared a few times. V is TRBV7-9 and J is TRBJ2-7, with 10 bases lining up with TRBD1. The CDR3 contains 16 residues. Germline CDR1 is SEHNR and CDR2 is FQNEAQ (reference sequence). V was clipped by 3 bases and J by 9 bases; unmatched bases: 14. The CDR3 region is CASSLYGGQGTGAQYF. CDR3 nucleotides: TGTGCCAGCAGCTTGTACGGGGGACAGGGGACGGGCGCGCAGTACTTC. Full variable domain (outside the CDR3, taken from reference TRBV7-9 and TRBJ2-7): DTGVSQNPRHKITKRGQNVTFRCDPISEHNRLYWYRQTLGQGPEFLTYFQNEAQLEKSRLLSDRFSAERPKGSFSTLEIQRTEQGDSAMYLCASSLYGGQGTGAQYFGPGTRLTVT.

In its sample, this clonotype was seen a few times. The V and J genes are TRBV18 and TRBJ2-7, with D unclear. V lost 2 bases to trimming and J lost 0 bases, with 8 bases between them. This CDR3 contains 14 residues. Germline-derived CDR1 and CDR2 are KGHSH and LQKENI. CDR3 nucleotides: TGTGCCAGCTCACCATTCCAGACCTCCTACGAGCAGTACTTC. As protein: CASSPFQTSYEQYF.

The sample holds a few counts of this clonotype. The chain combines TRBV25-1 with TRBJ2-1; 8 positions match TRBD2. Looked up from germline, CDR1 is MGHDK and CDR2 is SYGVNS. The junction had 3 bases not matched to a gene; V was cut back by 1 base and J by 7 bases. The CDR3 totals 14 residues. This chain's CDR3 is CASSEWGGGNEQFF. The DNA for the CDR3 is TGTGCCAGCAGTGAATGGGGCGGGGGGAATGAGCAGTTCTTC.

The rearrangement uses TRBV12-3 or TRBV12-4 and TRBJ2-7; 7 bases line up with TRBD1. This CDR3 region has 14 residues. V trimming: 4 bases; J trimming: 3 bases; junction bases outside the gene matches: 6. In nucleotides, the CDR3 is TGTGCCAGCAGTTACGGGACAGCCCGCTACGAGCAGTACTTC. Protein sequence: CASSYGTARYEQYF.

This chain links TRBV4-3 with TRBJ2-7; possible D gene TRBD2, 6 bases. This CDR3 contains 15 residues. From germline, CDR1 is LGHNA and CDR2 YSLEER. Trimming took 4 bases from V and 3 from J, leaving 16 bases between them. Written as DNA, the CDR3 is TGCGCCAGCAGCCCCGGGACTCTCCCAGGCTACGAGCAGTACTTC. Protein product: CASSPGTLPGYEQYF.

This clonotype showed up many times. The chain links TRBV6-5 to TRBJ2-1; 8 positions agree with TRBD2. The CDR3 runs to 15 residues. Trimming took 4 bases from V and 9 from J; bases not matched to a gene: 11. Germline CDR1 and CDR2: MNHEY and SVGAGI. The CDR3 bases are TGTGCCAGCAGTTCCCCGGGACTAGACATTGCTGAGCAGTTCTTC. Its protein is CASSSPGLDIAEQFF.

This chain uses TRBV5-1 with TRBJ2-1; tentative D call: TRBD2 (5 bases). Trimming removed 4 bases from V and 8 bases from J, with 10 bases in between. Germline loops: CDR1 SGHRS, CDR2 YFSETQ. The CDR3 has 12 amino acids. The chain's CDR3 is CASSTDSHEQFF. The CDR3 nucleotides are TGCGCCAGCAGCACGGACTCCCATGAGCAGTTCTTC.

The chain is built from TRBV6-1 and TRBJ2-1; a weak D match, TRBD1 (6 bases). Germline assignment: CDR1 MNHNS and CDR2 SASEGT. The CDR3 runs 17 residues. The V and J ends lost 5 bases and 9 bases respectively, with 26 bases between them. The CDR3 spells CASSTNRDQPRQSEQFF. DNA of the CDR3: TGTGCCAGCAGTACTAACAGGGACCAACCCCGACAAAGTGAGCAGTTCTTC.

This clonotype appeared a few times. The DNA for the CDR3 is TGTGCCAGCACCCCGAGGACAGGAGTTGAAGCTTTCTTT. It encodes CASTPRTGVEAFF. The rearrangement uses TRBV5-5 and TRBJ1-1, with 7 nucleotides matching TRBD1. The J segment lost 7 bases and the V segment lost 6 bases, leaving 9 bases of the junction unmatched. The germline gives CDR1 SGHKS, CDR2 YYEKEE (reference sequence). This CDR3 is built from 13 residues.

The sample holds a few counts of this clonotype. The chain recombines TRBV15 with TRBJ2-7, with D perhaps TRBD1 or TRBD2 (5 bases each). The length of the CDR3 is 14 residues. V lost 5 bases to trimming and J lost 3 bases, with 14 bases between them. Germline assignment: CDR1 LNHNV and CDR2 YYDKDF (reference sequence). This chain's CDR3 is CATSGTRDGYEQYF. DNA of the CDR3: TGTGCCACCAGCGGGACCCGGGACGGCTACGAGCAGTACTTC.

This clonotype appeared many times. The chain uses TRBV12-3 or TRBV12-4 and TRBJ2-2; D not certain. The CDR3 has 13 residues. V lost 6 bases to trimming and J lost 1 base, with 6 bases between them. The DNA for the CDR3 is TGTGCCAGCAGCCAAGAGAACACCGGGGAGCTGTTTTTT. Its translation is CASSQENTGELFF.

The chain couples TRBV6-5 to TRBJ1-5; TRBD1 might be the D (5 bases). V lost 0 bases, J lost 7 bases, and 10 bases lay in between. Per germline, CDR1 MNHEY and CDR2 SVGAGI. CDR3 length: 14 amino acids. CDR3 residues: CASSYSGVGQPQHF. The CDR3 DNA is TGTGCCAGCAGTTACTCAGGGGTAGGACAGCCCCAGCATTTT.

This clonotype was detected many times. This rearrangement joins TRBV24-1 to TRBJ2-7; D is unclear. Germline loops: CDR1 KGHDR, CDR2 SFDVKD. Trimming shortened V by 8 bases and J by 1 base, and 8 bases separated the two germline ends. The CDR3 length is 12 residues. The DNA of the CDR3 is TGTGCCACCACCCGTGGTTCCTACGAGCAGTACTTC. Translating gives CATTRGSYEQYF.